This T cell receptor beta chain was retrieved from a study of cytomegalovirus exposure and HLA in healthy donors. PCR used 60 Vbeta primers and 13 Jbeta primers. Repertoires were generated with immunoSEQ multiplex PCR, while TCRdb's copy carries only in-frame clones and drops some. The sample yields roughly 80,000 clones, of which the top ten take up around 0.6%. Between the trimmed V and J ends, which lost 0 bases and 4 bases, there was a span of 13 bases. Germline V lookup: CDR1 SGHDT, CDR2 YYEEEE. The CDR3 contains 16 residues. V gene TRBV5-6 combines with J gene TRBJ2-2; possibly TRBD2 for D (5 bases). The specimen sequenced was PBMCs. The TCR was taken from a man aged 45-65 years in good health and CMV-seronegative. CDR3 nucleotides: TGTGCCAGCAGCTTGGGCTACCTTCGGGGCACCGGGGAGCTGTTTTTT. It yields the protein CASSLGYLRGTGELFF.